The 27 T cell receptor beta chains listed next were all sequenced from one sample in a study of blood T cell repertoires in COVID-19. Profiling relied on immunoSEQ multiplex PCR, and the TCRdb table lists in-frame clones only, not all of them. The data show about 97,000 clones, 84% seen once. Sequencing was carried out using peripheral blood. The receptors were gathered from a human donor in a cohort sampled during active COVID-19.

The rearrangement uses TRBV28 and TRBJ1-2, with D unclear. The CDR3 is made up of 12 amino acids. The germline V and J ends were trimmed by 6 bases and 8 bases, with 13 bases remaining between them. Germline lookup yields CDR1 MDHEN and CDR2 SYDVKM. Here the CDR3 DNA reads TGTGCCAGCAGGGAGGTAGGACGCGGCTACACCTTC. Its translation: CASREVGRGYTF.

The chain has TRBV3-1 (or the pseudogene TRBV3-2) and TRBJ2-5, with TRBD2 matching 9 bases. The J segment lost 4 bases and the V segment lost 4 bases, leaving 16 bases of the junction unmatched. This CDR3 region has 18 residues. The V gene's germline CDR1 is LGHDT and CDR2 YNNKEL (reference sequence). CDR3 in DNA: TGTGCCAGCAGCCCCCCCCCATCGGCGGGGGGGCTTAGAGAGACCCAGTACTTC. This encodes CASSPPPSAGGLRETQYF.

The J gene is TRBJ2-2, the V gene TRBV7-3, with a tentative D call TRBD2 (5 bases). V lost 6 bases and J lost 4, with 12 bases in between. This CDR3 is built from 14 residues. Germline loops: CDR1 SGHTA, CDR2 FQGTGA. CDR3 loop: CASRVDGSTGELFF. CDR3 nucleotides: TGTGCCAGCAGAGTGGATGGGAGCACCGGGGAGCTGTTTTTT. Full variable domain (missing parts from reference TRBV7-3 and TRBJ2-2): GAGVSQTPSNKVTEKGKYVELRCDPISGHTALYWYRQSLGQGPEFLIYFQGTGAADDSGLPNDRFFAVRPEGSVSTLKIQRTERGDSAVYLCASRVDGSTGELFFGEGSRLTVL.

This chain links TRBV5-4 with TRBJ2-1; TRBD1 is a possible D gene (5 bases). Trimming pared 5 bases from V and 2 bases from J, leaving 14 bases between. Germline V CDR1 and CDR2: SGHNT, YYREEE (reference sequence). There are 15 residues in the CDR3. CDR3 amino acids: CASRLRTPTYNEQFF. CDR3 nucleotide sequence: TGTGCCAGCAGATTAAGGACACCTACCTACAATGAGCAGTTCTTC. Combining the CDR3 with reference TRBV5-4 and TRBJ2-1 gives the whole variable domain ETGVTQSPTHLIKTRGQQVTLRCSSQSGHNTVSWYQQALGQGPQFIFQYYREEENGRGNFPPRFSGLQFPNYSSELNVNALELDDSALYLCASRLRTPTYNEQFFGPGTRLTVL.

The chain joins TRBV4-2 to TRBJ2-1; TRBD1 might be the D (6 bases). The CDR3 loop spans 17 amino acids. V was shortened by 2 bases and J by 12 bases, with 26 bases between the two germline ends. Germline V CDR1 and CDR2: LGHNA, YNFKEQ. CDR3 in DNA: TGTGCCAGCAGCCAACAGGACAGAGGAAATACAATGGTTGCGCAGTTCTTC. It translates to CASSQQDRGNTMVAQFF.

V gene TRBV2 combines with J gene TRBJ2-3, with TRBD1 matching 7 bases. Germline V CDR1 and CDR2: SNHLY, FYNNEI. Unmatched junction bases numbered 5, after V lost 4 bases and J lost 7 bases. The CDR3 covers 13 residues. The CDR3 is CASSGQGENTQYF. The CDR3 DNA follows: TGTGCCAGCAGTGGACAGGGCGAGAATACGCAGTATTTT.

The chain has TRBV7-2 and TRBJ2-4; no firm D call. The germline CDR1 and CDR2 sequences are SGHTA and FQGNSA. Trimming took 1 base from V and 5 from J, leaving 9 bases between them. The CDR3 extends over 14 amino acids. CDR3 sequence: CASSLVHAENIQYF. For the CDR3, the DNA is TGTGCCAGCAGCTTAGTACACGCAGAAAACATTCAGTACTTC.

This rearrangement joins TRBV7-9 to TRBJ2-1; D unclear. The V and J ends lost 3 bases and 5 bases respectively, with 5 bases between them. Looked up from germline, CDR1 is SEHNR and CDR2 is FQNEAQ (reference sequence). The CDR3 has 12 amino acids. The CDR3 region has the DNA TGTGCCAGCAGCTTCACAGACAATGAGCAGTTCTTC. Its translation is CASSFTDNEQFF. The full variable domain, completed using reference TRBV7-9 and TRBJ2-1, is DTGVSQNPRHKITKRGQNVTFRCDPISEHNRLYWYRQTLGQGPEFLTYFQNEAQLEKSRLLSDRFSAERPKGSFSTLEIQRTEQGDSAMYLCASSFTDNEQFFGPGTRLTVL.

CDR3 nucleotide sequence: TGTGCCAGCAGCCAAGGAGGCGGGGGGGCTGGTGAGCAGTTCTTC. Translating it yields CASSQGGGGAGEQFF. J is TRBJ2-1 and V is TRBV4-2, with 9 bases lining up with TRBD2. This CDR3 has 15 residues. V lost 1 base to trimming and J lost 9 bases; unmatched junction nucleotides: 7. Germline loops: CDR1 LGHNA, CDR2 YNFKEQ.

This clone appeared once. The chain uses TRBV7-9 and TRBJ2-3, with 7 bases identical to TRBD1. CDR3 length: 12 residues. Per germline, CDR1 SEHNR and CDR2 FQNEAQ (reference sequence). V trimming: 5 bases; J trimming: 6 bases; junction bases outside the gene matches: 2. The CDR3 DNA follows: TGTGCCAGCAGCCCGACAGGGGATACGCAGTATTTT. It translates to CASSPTGDTQYF.

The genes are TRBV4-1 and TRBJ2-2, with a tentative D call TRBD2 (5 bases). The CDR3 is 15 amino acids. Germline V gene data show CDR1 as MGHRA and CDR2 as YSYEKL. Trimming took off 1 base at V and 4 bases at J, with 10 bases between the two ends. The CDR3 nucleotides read TGCGCCAGCAGCCAAGCCGGGGTGGGCACCGGGGAGCTGTTTTTT. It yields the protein CASSQAGVGTGELFF.

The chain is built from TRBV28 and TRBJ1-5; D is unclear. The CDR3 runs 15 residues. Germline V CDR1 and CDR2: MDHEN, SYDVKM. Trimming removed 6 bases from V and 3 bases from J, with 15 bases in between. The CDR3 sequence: CASSPGHGANQPQHF. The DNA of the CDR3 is TGTGCCAGCAGCCCGGGTCACGGCGCCAATCAGCCCCAGCATTTT.

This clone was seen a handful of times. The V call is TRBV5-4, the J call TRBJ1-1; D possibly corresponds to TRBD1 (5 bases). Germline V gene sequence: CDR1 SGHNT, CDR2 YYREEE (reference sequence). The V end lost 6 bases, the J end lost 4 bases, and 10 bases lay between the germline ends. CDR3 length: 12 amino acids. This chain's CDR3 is CASNNRSTEAFF. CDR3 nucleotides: TGTGCCAGCAACAACAGGAGCACTGAAGCTTTCTTT.

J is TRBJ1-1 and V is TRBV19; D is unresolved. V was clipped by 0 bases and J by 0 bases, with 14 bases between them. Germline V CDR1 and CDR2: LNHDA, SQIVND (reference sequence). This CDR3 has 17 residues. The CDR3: CASSIDPRRALNTEAFF. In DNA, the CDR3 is TGTGCCAGTAGTATAGATCCACGTCGAGCTTTGAACACTGAAGCTTTCTTT.

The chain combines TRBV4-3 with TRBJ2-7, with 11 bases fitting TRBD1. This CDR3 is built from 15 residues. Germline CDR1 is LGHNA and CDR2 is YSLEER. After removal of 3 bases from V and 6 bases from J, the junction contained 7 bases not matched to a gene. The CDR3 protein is CASSQAQDRGLEQYF. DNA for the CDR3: TGCGCCAGCAGCCAGGCCCAGGACAGGGGGCTCGAGCAGTACTTC.

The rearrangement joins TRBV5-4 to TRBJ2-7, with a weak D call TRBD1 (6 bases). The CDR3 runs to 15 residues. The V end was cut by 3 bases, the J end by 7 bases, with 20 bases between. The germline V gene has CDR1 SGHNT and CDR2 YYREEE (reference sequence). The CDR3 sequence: CASSSPTGPSGEQYF. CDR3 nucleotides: TGTGCCAGCAGCTCGCCGACAGGCCCATCGGGTGAGCAGTACTTC.

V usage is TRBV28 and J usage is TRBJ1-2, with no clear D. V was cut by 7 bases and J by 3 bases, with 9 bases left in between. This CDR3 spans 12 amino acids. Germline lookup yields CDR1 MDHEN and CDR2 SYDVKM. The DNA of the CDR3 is TGTGCCAGCAAGGCGGGCGACTATGGCTACACCTTC. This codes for CASKAGDYGYTF.

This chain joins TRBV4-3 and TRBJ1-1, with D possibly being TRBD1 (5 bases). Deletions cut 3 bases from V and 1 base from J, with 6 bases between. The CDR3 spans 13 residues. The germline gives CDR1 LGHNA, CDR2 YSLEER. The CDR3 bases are TGCGCCAGCAGCCACGGGGGGAACACTGAAGCTTTCTTT. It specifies CASSHGGNTEAFF.

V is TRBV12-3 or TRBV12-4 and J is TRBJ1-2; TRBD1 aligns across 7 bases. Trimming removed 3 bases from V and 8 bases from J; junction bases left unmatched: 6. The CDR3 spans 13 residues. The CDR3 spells CASSLGTEKGYTF. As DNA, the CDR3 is TGTGCCAGCAGTTTGGGGACAGAAAAAGGCTACACCTTC.

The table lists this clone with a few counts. CDR3 loop: CAISRDSNSNQPQHF. CDR3 in DNA: TGTGCCATCAGTCGGGACAGTAATAGCAATCAGCCCCAGCATTTT. V gene TRBV10-3 combines with J gene TRBJ1-5, with TRBD1 identical over 7 bases. The ends lost 5 bases at V and 0 bases at J; junction bases unmatched: 4. Looked up from germline, CDR1 is ENHRY and CDR2 is SYGVKD. This CDR3 comprises 15 residues.

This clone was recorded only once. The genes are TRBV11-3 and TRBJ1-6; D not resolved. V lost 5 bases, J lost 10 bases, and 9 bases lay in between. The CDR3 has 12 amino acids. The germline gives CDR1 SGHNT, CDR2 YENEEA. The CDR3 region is CASSLPRSPLHF. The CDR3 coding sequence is TGTGCCAGCAGCCTCCCCCGGTCACCCCTCCACTTT.

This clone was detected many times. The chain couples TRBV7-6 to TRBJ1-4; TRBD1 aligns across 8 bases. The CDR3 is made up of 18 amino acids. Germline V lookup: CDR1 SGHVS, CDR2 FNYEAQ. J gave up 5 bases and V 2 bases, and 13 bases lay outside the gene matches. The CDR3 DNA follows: TGTGCCAGCAGCTTAATCCCCATGGACAGGGCGGGCAATGAAAAACTGTTTTTT. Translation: CASSLIPMDRAGNEKLFF.

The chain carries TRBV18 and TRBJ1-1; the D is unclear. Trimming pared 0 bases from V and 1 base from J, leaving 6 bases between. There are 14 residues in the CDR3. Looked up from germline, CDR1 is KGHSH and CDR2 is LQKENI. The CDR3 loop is CASSPPGANTEAFF. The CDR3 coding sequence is TGTGCCAGCTCACCACCGGGAGCGAACACTGAAGCTTTCTTT. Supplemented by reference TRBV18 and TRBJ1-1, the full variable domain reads NAGVMQNPRHLVRRRGQEARLRCSPMKGHSHVYWYRQLPEEGLKFMVYLQKENIIDESGMPKERFSAEFPKEGPSILRIQQVVRGDSAAYFCASSPPGANTEAFFGQGTRLTVV.

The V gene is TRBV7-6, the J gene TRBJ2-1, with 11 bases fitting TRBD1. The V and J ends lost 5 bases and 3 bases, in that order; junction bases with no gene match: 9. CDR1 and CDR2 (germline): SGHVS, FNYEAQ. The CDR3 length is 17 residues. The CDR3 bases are TGTGCCAGCAGCGGCCGCGGACAGGGGGCGTTCTACAATGAGCAGTTCTTC. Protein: CASSGRGQGAFYNEQFF.

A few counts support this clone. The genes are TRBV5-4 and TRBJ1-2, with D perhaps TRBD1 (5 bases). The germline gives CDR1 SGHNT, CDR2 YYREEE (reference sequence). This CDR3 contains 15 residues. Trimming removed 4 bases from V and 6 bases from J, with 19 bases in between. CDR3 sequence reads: CASSPFLGGRDGYTF. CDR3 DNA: TGTGCCAGCAGCCCCTTCCTCGGGGGGAGAGATGGCTACACCTTC.

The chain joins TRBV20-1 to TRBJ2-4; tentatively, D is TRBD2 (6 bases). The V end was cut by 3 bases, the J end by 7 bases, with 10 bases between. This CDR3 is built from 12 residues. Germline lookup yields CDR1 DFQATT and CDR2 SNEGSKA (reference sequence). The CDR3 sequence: CSASDLANIQYF. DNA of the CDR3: TGCAGTGCTAGTGATCTAGCGAACATTCAGTACTTC.

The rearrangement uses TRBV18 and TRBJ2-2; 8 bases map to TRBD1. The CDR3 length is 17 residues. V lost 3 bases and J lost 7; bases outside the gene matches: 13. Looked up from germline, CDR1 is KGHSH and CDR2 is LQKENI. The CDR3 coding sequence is TGTGCCAGCTCACCCCGGACAGGGAGTGTCACCGGCGGGGAGCTGTTTTTT. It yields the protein CASSPRTGSVTGGELFF.